Shown below are 13 T cell receptor beta chains from a single sample sequenced in a study of blood T cell repertoires in COVID-19. The repertoire was sequenced with immunoSEQ multiplex PCR; TCRdb's copy has only in-frame clones and lacks some. The table records fewer than 75,000 clones, about nine tenths of them present only once. Source material: peripheral blood. Source of these receptors: a man in his sixties with acute or convalescent COVID-19.

The chain joins TRBV15 to TRBJ1-2, with 7 bases identical to TRBD1. From germline, CDR1 is LNHNV and CDR2 YYDKDF (reference sequence). The CDR3 is 12 amino acids. V was clipped by 4 bases and J by 14 bases; unmatched bases: 10. The CDR3 nucleotides are TGTGCCACCAGCATTAGACACAGGGGCGAAACCTTC. This encodes CATSIRHRGETF.

This chain links TRBV15 with TRBJ2-2, with D tentatively TRBD2 (5 bases). Trimming removed 9 bases at V and 5 bases at J, with 13 bases between. This CDR3 has 13 residues. CDR1 and CDR2 from the germline V gene are LNHNV and YYDKDF (reference sequence). The CDR3 region has the DNA TGTGCCACTACGGGGATTAGGACCGGGGAGCTGTTTTTT. Translating gives CATTGIRTGELFF. Drawing the rest from reference TRBV15 and TRBJ2-2, the complete variable domain is DAMVIQNPRYQVTQFGKPVTLSCSQTLNHNVMYWYQQKSSQAPKLLFHYYDKDFNNEADTPDNFQSRRPNTSFCFLDIRSPGLGDTAMYLCATTGIRTGELFFGEGSRLTVL.

This chain links TRBV2 with TRBJ1-5; no definite D call. The CDR3 extends over 12 amino acids. Between the trimmed V and J ends, which lost 6 bases and 4 bases, there was a span of 7 bases. Germline CDR1 SNHLY, CDR2 FYNNEI. The CDR3 protein is CASSPPNQPQHF. DNA for the CDR3: TGTGCCAGCAGCCCCCCAAATCAGCCCCAGCATTTT.

The chain's CDR3 is CASSFRDRVVSEAFF. For the CDR3, the DNA is TGTGCCAGCAGCTTCCGGGACAGGGTAGTGTCTGAAGCTTTCTTT. The V and J genes are TRBV5-4 and TRBJ1-1; TRBD1 agrees at 9 bases. The CDR3 is 15 residues long. Germline V gene sequence: CDR1 SGHNT, CDR2 YYREEE (reference sequence). V lost 2 bases, J lost 6 bases, and 8 bases stayed unmatched.

The chain uses TRBV12-3 or TRBV12-4 and TRBJ1-1, with 7 bases that match TRBD1. The CDR3 length is 12 residues. Losses at the gene ends were 4 bases for V and 7 bases for J; bases not matched to a gene: 3. The CDR3 is CASSSTGSEAFF. CDR3 nucleotides: TGTGCCAGCAGTTCGACAGGGAGTGAAGCTTTCTTT.

The chain recombines TRBV12-5 with TRBJ1-4, with D unresolved. The CDR3 extends over 19 amino acids. The germline gives CDR1 LGHNT, CDR2 FRNRAP. Trimming took off 0 bases at V and 3 bases at J, with 20 bases between the two ends. CDR3 sequence: CASGLVSDGSLTSNEKLFF. CDR3 DNA sequence: TGTGCTAGTGGTTTGGTAAGCGATGGGTCCCTAACATCTAATGAAAAACTGTTTTTT.

This chain joins TRBV10-3 and TRBJ1-4, with D possibly TRBD1 on 5 matching bases. CDR3 length equals 16 residues. V lost 7 bases and J 1 base, leaving 16 bases between the germline ends. Germline V lookup: CDR1 ENHRY, CDR2 SYGVKD. In DNA, the CDR3 is TGTGCCATCATAAGGCAGGGCACTGGAACTAATGAAAAACTGTTTTTT. Translation: CAIIRQGTGTNEKLFF.

This chain links TRBV19 with TRBJ1-6; 9 positions agree with TRBD1. This CDR3 has 15 residues. Germline V lookup: CDR1 LNHDA, CDR2 SQIVND (reference sequence). The junction had 8 bases not matched to a gene; V was cut back by 4 bases and J by 10 bases. The CDR3 DNA reads TGTGCCAGTAGTACCCGGACAGGGGTAGGATCACCCCTCCACTTT. Its protein is CASSTRTGVGSPLHF.

This clone has only a few counts. The V and J genes are TRBV2 and TRBJ1-2; TRBD1 matches 7 bases. The CDR3 is 14 residues long. Germline values: CDR1 SNHLY, CDR2 FYNNEI. With V trimmed by 4 bases and J by 5 bases, 7 bases remained unmatched. This chain's CDR3 is CASSVGDRDYGYTF. The CDR3 bases are TGTGCCAGCAGTGTCGGTGACAGGGATTATGGCTACACCTTC. The variable domain in full, with the rest retrieved from reference TRBV2 and TRBJ1-2, is EPEVTQTPSHQVTQMGQEVILRCVPISNHLYFYWYRQILGQKVEFLVSFYNNEISEKSEIFDDQFSVERPDGSNFTLKIRSTKLEDSAMYFCASSVGDRDYGYTFGSGTRLTVV.

The V and J genes are TRBV2 and TRBJ1-6; 8 positions agree with TRBD1. The CDR3 consists of 16 residues. Germline V gene sequence: CDR1 SNHLY, CDR2 FYNNEI. The V segment lost 2 bases and the J segment 6 bases; nucleotides outside the gene matches: 6. The DNA of the CDR3 is TGTGCCAGCAGTGAACAGGGGGCGGGGAGTAATTCACCCCTCCACTTT. It codes for CASSEQGAGSNSPLHF.

J is TRBJ1-3 and V is TRBV5-1; tentative D call: TRBD1 (5 bases). The germline V and J ends were trimmed by 4 bases and 0 bases, with 11 bases remaining between them. Germline V gene data show CDR1 as SGHRS and CDR2 as YFSETQ. The CDR3 totals 15 residues. This CDR3 reads CASSKGYSSGNTIYF. As DNA, the CDR3 is TGCGCCAGCAGCAAGGGGTATTCCTCTGGAAACACCATATATTTT.

This chain uses TRBV13 with TRBJ2-7, with TRBD1 identical over 8 bases. Germline assignment: CDR1 PRHDT and CDR2 FYEKMQ (reference sequence). The CDR3 totals 14 residues. V was clipped by 1 base and J by 7 bases; unmatched bases: 6. This CDR3 reads CASSLVPGGREQYF. The CDR3 nucleotides read TGTGCCAGCAGCTTAGTCCCAGGGGGCCGAGAGCAGTACTTC.

The gene calls are TRBV6-6 and TRBJ1-1; 9 positions agree with TRBD1. The CDR3 extends over 13 amino acids. J lost 10 bases, V lost 2 bases, and 5 bases had no gene match. Germline V gives CDR1 MNHNY, CDR2 SVGAGI (reference sequence). The CDR3 spells CASSYRGTGPAFF. DNA for the CDR3: TGTGCCAGCAGTTACCGAGGGACAGGGCCAGCTTTCTTT.